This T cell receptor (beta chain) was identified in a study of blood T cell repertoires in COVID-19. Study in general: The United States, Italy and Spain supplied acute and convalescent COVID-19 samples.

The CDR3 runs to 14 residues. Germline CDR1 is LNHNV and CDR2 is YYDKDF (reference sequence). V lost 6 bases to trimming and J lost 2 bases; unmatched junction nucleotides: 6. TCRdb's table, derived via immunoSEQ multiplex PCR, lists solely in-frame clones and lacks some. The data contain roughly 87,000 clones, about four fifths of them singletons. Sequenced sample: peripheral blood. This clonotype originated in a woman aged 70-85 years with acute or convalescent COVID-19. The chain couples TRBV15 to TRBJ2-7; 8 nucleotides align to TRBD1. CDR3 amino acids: CATRKTGGTYEQYF. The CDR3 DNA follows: TGTGCCACCAGGAAAACAGGGGGGACCTACGAGCAGTACTTC.